This T cell receptor beta chain derives from a study of beta chain features in type 1 diabetes. Study-level results: TCRB CDR3s from Type 1 diabetes patients were moderately but significantly shorter in all four CD4+ subsets.

Since all of the isolated RNA was reverse transcribed, expressed TCRB transcripts were what got sequenced. Clones were sequenced by immunoSEQ multiplex PCR, and TCRdb holds only the in-frame ones, with some missing. Of around 240,000 clones in the sample, 16% were seen once. Germline lookup yields CDR1 SGHRS and CDR2 YFSETQ. This CDR3 is built from 13 residues. Trimming removed 7 bases at V and 3 bases at J, with 13 bases between. In its sample, this clone was seen a few times. Its antigen remains unidentified. The receptor comes from a man younger than 45 with type 1 diabetes. The sample taken for sequencing was naive CD4+ T cells from blood. V usage is TRBV5-1 and J usage is TRBJ2-5; the D is unclear. The CDR3 sequence is CASALRAEETQYF. CDR3 bases: TGCGCCAGCGCACTTAGGGCTGAAGAGACCCAGTACTTC.